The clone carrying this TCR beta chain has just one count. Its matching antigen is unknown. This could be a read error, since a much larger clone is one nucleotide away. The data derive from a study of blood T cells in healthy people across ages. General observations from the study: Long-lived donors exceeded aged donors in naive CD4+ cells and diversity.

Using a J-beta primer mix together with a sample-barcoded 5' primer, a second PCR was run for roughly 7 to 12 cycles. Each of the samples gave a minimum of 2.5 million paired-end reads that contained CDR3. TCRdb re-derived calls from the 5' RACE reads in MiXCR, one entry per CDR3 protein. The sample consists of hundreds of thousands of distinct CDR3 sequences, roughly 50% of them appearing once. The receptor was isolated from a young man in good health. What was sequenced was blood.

The CDR3 coding sequence is TGCGCCAGCAGCCAAGAGGGGCGGGACAGGATTAACGAGCAGTACTTC. It specifies CASSQEGRDRINEQYF. The chain employs TRBV4-3 and TRBJ2-7; 8 bases line up with TRBD1. The CDR3 sequence is 16 residues long. CDR1 is LGHNA, CDR2 YSLEER, per germline. V dropped 0 bases and J dropped 5; count of bases not matched to a gene: 9.